This T cell receptor (beta chain) was sequenced for a study of shared clonotypes between healthy human individuals (TCRdb year 2020). For context, the study as a whole: The cohort included a few men and a couple of women between 18 and 49 years of age. To estimate repertoire size and how much clonotypes are shared between individuals, the study performed deep sequencing of blood TCR repertoires from a few healthy adults. To increase sequencing depth and limit assay-specific biases, different laboratories used diverse techniques to prepare libraries and sequence TCR repertoires. Each donor's leukapheresis produced roughly between about 0.9 and 9.5 billion PBMCs.

V sheds 6 bases and J sheds 8 bases, leaving 15 bases between their ends. The CDR3 spans 13 residues, from the cysteine through the phenylalanine. The kept DNA is CDR3 alone, 39 bases in frame from the first base. The germline V gene (reference sequence) provides CDR1 MNHNY and CDR2 SVGAGI. Using the deep immunoSEQ assay, multiplex PCR amplified TCR CDR3 regions from genomic DNA. Extracted genomic DNA from each cell subset was spread evenly across all wells of several immunoSEQ 96-well plates, with each plate serving as a replicate. For unsorted PBMC, each replicate PCR was loaded with 250 to 300 ng genomic DNA, equivalent to about 33,000 T cell genomes. Ten immunoSEQ deep assay plates were used to sequence the unsorted PBMC genomic DNA. Purified libraries were quantified with a Qubit 3.0 fluorometer, sized on a Bioanalyzer 2100, and re-quantified with the KAPA Library Quantification kit. A separate single-read 150-cycle Illumina NextSeq 550 flow cell was used to sequence each immunoSEQ 96-well plate. In the source study's methods: Because the immunoSEQ output held only junctional sequences and lacked quality scores, the filtering could not match the filtering applied to full-length reads. To assign V/J genes and CDR3, sequences were annotated using PyIR, a Python wrapper for IgBLAST v1.9, with IMGT germline references. Reads were removed for weak V/J assignments (E-value above 1e-6), missing CDR3, stop codons, out-of-frame junctions, or ambiguous translated residues. V3J clonotypes were defined as sequences sharing the same inferred V gene, J gene, and CDR3 amino acid sequence. To compute the percentage overlap between repertoires, the number of shared unique clonotypes was divided by the size of the smaller repertoire. RTK rarefaction, the Chao1 estimator, and Recon v2.1 estimates of unobserved clonotypes were used to assess repertoire richness. The table was pulled from immuneACCESS by TCRdb, which kept in-frame rearrangements only. Such tables lose some clones; where checked, under half of the loss comes from unresolved V genes, and the rest has no known cause. Clone size and the V and J calls come from that table; the DNA yielded D and trimming. Present in this sample are about half a million clones, roughly 80% of which were seen just once. About 13% of the sample belongs to the ten largest clones.

This clone showed up just once. It lacks a known antigen. Base qualities were left out, and no much larger clone turns up one base away. Study-wide conclusions, independent of this receptor: Only blood was sampled, and tissue TCR repertoires likely differ from those in blood. Because the study included only a small number of donors, the genetic and exposure-history diversity represented was limited. Pairwise subsampling led to the expectation that sequencing depth would affect the degree of clonotype sharing among donors.

Donors were healthy HIV-negative adults with no recently reported acute infections or vaccinations. Only Caucasian adults living in Nashville, Tennessee, USA were represented among the donors. In the unsorted samples, approximately 82 million PBMCs were counted, and genomic DNA was extracted using the QIAamp DNA Blood Mini kit. After blood collection by leukapheresis, PBMCs were isolated using Ficoll-Histopaque density gradient centrifugation and then cryopreserved in the vapor phase of liquid nitrogen. This chain joins TRBV6-6 to TRBJ2-3, with the D segment possibly TRBD1 or TRBD2, each aligning over 5 bases. The TCR sequence derives from a woman aged 40 to 55 in good health. Some clones in this sample may be carry-over from other donors' samples. Material: PBMCs. The CDR3 reads CASSQGPGGTQYF. The nucleotide sequence is given as TGTGCCAGCAGCCAAGGACCTGGGGGTACGCAGTATTTT.